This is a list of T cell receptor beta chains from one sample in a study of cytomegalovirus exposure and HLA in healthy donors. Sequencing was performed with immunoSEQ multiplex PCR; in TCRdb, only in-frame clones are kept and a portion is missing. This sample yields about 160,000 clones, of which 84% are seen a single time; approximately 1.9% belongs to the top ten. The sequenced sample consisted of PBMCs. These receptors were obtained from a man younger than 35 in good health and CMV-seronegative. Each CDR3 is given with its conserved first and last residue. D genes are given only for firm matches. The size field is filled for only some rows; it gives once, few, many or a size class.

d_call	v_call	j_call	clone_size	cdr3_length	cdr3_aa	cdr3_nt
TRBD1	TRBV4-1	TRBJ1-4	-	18	CASSQGPGTGKGDEKLFF	TGCGCCAGCAGCCAAGGTCCCGGGACAGGGAAAGGGGATGAAAAACTGTTTTTT
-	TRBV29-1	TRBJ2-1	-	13	CSVLDSNSNEQFF	TGCAGCGTGCTGGACAGTAACTCCAATGAGCAGTTCTTC
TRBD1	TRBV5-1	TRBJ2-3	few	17	CASSWGQGALGTDTQYF	TGCGCCAGCAGCTGGGGACAGGGGGCTTTGGGCACAGATACGCAGTATTTT
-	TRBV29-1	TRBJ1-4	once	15	CSVLRTLAGGEKLFF	TGCAGCGTTCTAAGGACCCTCGCCGGGGGGGAAAAACTGTTTTTT
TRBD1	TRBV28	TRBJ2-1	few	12	CASNRGYNEQFF	TGTGCCAGCAACAGGGGGTACAATGAGCAGTTCTTC
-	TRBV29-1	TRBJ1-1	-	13	CSVAHTGNTEAFF	TGCAGCGTGGCCCACACAGGGAACACTGAAGCTTTCTTT
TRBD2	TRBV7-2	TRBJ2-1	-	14	CASSLPGGYDEQFF	TGTGCCAGCAGCTTGCCGGGGGGTTATGATGAGCAGTTCTTC
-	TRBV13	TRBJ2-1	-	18	CASSARLSLELTYNEQFF	TGTGCCAGCAGCGCCCGCCTTTCACTGGAGTTGACCTACAATGAGCAGTTCTTC
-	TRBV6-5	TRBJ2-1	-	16	CASSYDFDSSYNEQFF	TGTGCCAGCAGTTACGACTTCGACAGCTCCTACAATGAGCAGTTCTTC
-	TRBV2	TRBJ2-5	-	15	CASKRSHGIGETQYF	TGTGCCAGCAAGCGGAGCCATGGGATCGGGGAGACCCAGTACTTC
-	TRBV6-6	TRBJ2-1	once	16	CATDPGTGVNSNEQFF	TGTGCCACCGACCCAGGTACGGGAGTCAACTCCAATGAGCAGTTCTTC
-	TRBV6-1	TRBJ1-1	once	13	CASSPRGGTEAFF	TGTGCCAGCAGTCCACGGGGGGGGACTGAAGCTTTCTTT
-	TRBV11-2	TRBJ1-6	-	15	CASSLEGLFNSPLHF	TGTGCCAGCAGCTTAGAGGGACTGTTTAATTCACCCCTCCACTTT
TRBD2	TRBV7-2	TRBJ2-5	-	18	CASKRGLAGGRGQETQYF	TGTGCCAGCAAACGGGGACTAGCGGGAGGAAGGGGGCAAGAGACCCAGTACTTC
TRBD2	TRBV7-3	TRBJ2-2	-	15	CASSLGSGSGGELFF	TGTGCCAGCAGCTTGGGTAGCGGGAGTGGCGGGGAGCTGTTTTTT
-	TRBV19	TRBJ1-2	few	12	CASTGYFYGYTF	TGTGCCAGTACCGGGTACTTCTATGGCTACACCTTC
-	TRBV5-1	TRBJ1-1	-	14	CASSMILGGAEAFF	TGCGCCAGCAGCATGATTCTAGGGGGGGCTGAAGCTTTCTTT
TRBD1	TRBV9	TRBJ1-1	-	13	CASSVGQGERAFF	TGTGCCAGCAGCGTAGGTCAGGGGGAGAGAGCTTTCTTT
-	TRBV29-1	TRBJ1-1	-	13	CSVGSGRDAEAFF	TGCAGCGTTGGGTCGGGGCGGGACGCTGAAGCTTTCTTT
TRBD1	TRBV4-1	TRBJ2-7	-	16	CASSVIGDRFDYEQYF	TGCGCCAGCAGCGTCATTGGGGACAGGTTTGACTACGAGCAGTACTTC
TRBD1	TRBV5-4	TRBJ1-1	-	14	CASSLQGAGTEAFF	TGTGCCAGCAGCTTACAGGGGGCTGGCACTGAAGCTTTCTTT
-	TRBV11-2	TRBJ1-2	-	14	CASSWTQAGYGYTF	TGTGCCAGCAGCTGGACCCAGGCGGGATATGGCTACACCTTC
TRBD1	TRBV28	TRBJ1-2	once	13	CASSSTGDYGYTF	TGTGCCAGCAGTTCGACAGGGGACTATGGCTACACCTTC
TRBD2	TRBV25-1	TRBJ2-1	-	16	CASSVDRLAGGNEQFF	TGTGCCAGCAGTGTGGACCGCCTAGCGGGGGGCAATGAGCAGTTCTTC
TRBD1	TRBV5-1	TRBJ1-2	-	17	CASSLSGGGQGKHGYTF	TGCGCCAGCAGCTTATCCGGAGGGGGACAGGGGAAGCATGGCTACACCTTC
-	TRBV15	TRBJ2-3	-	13	CATSRAPADTQYF	TGTGCCACCAGCAGAGCCCCGGCAGATACGCAGTATTTT
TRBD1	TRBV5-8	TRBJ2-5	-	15	CASSSSDEGAETQYF	TGTGCCAGCAGCTCCTCCGATGAGGGGGCGGAGACCCAGTACTTC
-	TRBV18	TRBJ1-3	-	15	CASSEGQRSGNTIYF	TGTGCCAGCTCAGAGGGACAACGCTCTGGAAACACCATATATTTT
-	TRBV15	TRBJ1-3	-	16	CATSTKGGVPGNTIYF	TGTGCCACCAGCACCAAAGGGGGGGTCCCTGGAAACACCATATATTTT
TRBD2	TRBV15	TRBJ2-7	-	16	CATSGLAGAHSYEQYF	TGTGCCACCAGCGGACTAGCGGGGGCCCACTCCTACGAGCAGTACTTC
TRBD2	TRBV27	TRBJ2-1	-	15	CASQGLAGQYNEQFF	TGTGCCAGCCAAGGACTAGCGGGGCAGTACAATGAGCAGTTCTTC
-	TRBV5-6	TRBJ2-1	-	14	CASSIGGDPNEQFF	TGCGCCAGCAGCATCGGGGGAGACCCTAATGAGCAGTTCTTC
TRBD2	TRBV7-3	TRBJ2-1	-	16	CASSLMGGGSYNEQFF	TGTGCCAGCAGCTTAATGGGGGGGGGCTCCTACAATGAGCAGTTCTTC
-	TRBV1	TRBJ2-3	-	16	CTSRRGGGGSTDTQYF	TGCACCAGCAGGAGAGGTGGCGGGGGTAGCACAGATACGCAGTATTTT
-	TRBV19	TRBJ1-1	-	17	CASSIPLAGPQGTEAFF	TGTGCCAGTAGTATACCTCTGGCAGGGCCCCAGGGCACTGAAGCTTTCTTT
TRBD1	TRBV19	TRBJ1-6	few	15	CASSPTGGGNSPLHF	TGTGCCAGTAGTCCCACAGGGGGTGGCAATTCACCCCTCCACTTT
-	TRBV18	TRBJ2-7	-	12	CASSTANYEQYF	TGTGCCAGCTCGACTGCTAATTACGAGCAGTACTTC
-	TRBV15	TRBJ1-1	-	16	CATSRGALREGVEAFF	TGTGCCACCAGCAGAGGAGCCCTGAGGGAAGGAGTCGAAGCTTTCTTT
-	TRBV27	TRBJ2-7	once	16	CASSSTLSGAPYEQYF	TGTGCCAGCAGTTCCACCTTGTCAGGGGCCCCCTACGAGCAGTACTTC
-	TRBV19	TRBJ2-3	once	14	CASRSGWGPDTQYF	TGTGCCAGTAGATCAGGGTGGGGGCCAGATACGCAGTATTTT
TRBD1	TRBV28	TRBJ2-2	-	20	CASSSIRDRGPRLNTGELFF	TGTGCCAGCAGTTCAATCCGGGACAGGGGGCCCAGACTTAACACCGGGGAGCTGTTTTTT
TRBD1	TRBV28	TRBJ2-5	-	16	CASSLVGQGPRETQYF	TGTGCCAGCAGTTTAGTAGGACAGGGGCCCCGAGAGACCCAGTACTTC
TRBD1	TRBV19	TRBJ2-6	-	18	CASSLQTGSVTGANVLTF	TGTGCCAGTAGCCTCCAGACAGGGAGTGTTACTGGGGCCAACGTCCTGACTTTC
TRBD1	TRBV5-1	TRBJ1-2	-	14	CASSPRTGLYGYTF	TGCGCCAGCAGCCCAAGGACAGGCCTCTATGGCTACACCTTC
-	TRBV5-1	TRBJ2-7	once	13	CASSVGGPYEQYF	TGCGCCAGCTCAGTCGGAGGTCCCTACGAGCAGTACTTC